Each of the 18 T cell receptor beta chains below was sequenced from the same sample in a study of T cell repertoires in cytomegalovirus infection. TCRdb ran MiXCR on the reads and lists one entry per CDR3 protein. There are roughly 150,000 distinct CDR3 sequences in the sample; around a quarter occur only once, and approximately 9.9% lies in the top ten. Source material: PBMCs. Receptors were obtained from a human donor in good health (CMV status not recorded). Some clones in this sample may be carry-over from other donors' samples.

This clonotype was seen at least ten times. V and J are TRBV7-3 and TRBJ2-1; 10 bases line up with TRBD2. Trimming at V came to 5 bases and at J to 4 bases, leaving 8 bases not matched to a gene. The germline V gene has CDR1 SGHTA and CDR2 FQGTGA. The CDR3 runs 16 residues. The CDR3 DNA reads TGTGCCAGCAGCCCCGGGGGTAGCGGGGGGTACAATGAGCAGTTCTTC. This sequence encodes CASSPGGSGGYNEQFF.

Of note for this clonotype: The CDR3 carries no conserved terminal phenylalanine or tryptophan, so it likely arises from a read error. CDR3 nucleotides: TGCAGCGTCCCCGGGACAGGGGGCATCCAAGAGACCCAGTACCTC. It specifies CSVPGTGGIQETQYL. The J gene is TRBJ2-5, the V gene TRBV29-1; 12 bases align to TRBD1. The CDR3 runs 15 residues. With V trimmed by 6 bases and J by 1 base, 6 bases remained unmatched. The V gene's germline CDR1 is SQVTM and CDR2 ANQGSEA.

The chain combines TRBV11-2 with TRBJ2-7; perhaps TRBD1 as D (6 bases). The germline CDR1 and CDR2 sequences are SGHAT and FQNNGV. The V end lost 5 bases, the J end lost 2 bases, and 13 bases lay between the germline ends. This CDR3 is 14 amino acids long. The CDR3 here is CASSPPGHTYEQYF. DNA of the CDR3: TGTGCCAGCAGCCCGCCGGGACATACCTACGAGCAGTACTTC.

This clonotype has at least ten counts. The chain carries TRBV7-2 and TRBJ1-5; 9 positions match TRBD1. The CDR3 contains 15 residues. Trimming cost V 3 bases and J 7 bases; bases outside gene matches: 7. The germline CDR1 and CDR2 sequences are SGHTA and FQGNSA. CDR3 nucleotides: TGTGCCAGCAGCTTCGACAGGGGGGCGGGACAGCCCCAGCATTTT. Its protein is CASSFDRGAGQPQHF. The complete variable domain, with remaining parts taken from reference TRBV7-2 and TRBJ1-5, reads GAGVSQSPSNKVTEKGKDVELRCDPISGHTALYWYRQSLGQGLEFLIYFQGNSAPDKSGLPSDRFSAERTGGSVSTLTIQRTQQEDSAVYLCASSFDRGAGQPQHFGDGTRLSIL.

This clonotype was detected only a few times. One end of the junction fails to match germline, which may point to a read error. The CDR3, as DNA: TGTGCCGGCAGCTTAGGTGTAGGGAAGGCTTTCTTT. Its protein is CAGSLGVGKAFF. The chain carries TRBV7-2 and TRBJ1-1; D is uncertain. CDR1 SGHTA and CDR2 FQGNSA come from the germline V gene. The CDR3 is 12 amino acids.

This clonotype was observed a handful of times. The chain links TRBV28 to TRBJ1-1; TRBD1 matches 10 bases. Germline V gene data show CDR1 as MDHEN and CDR2 as SYDVKM. V was clipped by 10 bases and J by 5 bases; unmatched bases: 7. This CDR3 is 13 amino acids long. The CDR3 is CATQTGGGTEAFF. DNA for the CDR3: TGTGCCACTCAGACAGGGGGCGGGACTGAAGCTTTCTTT.

This clonotype was counted at least ten times. This chain uses TRBV12-3 or TRBV12-4 with TRBJ2-5, with 7 bases identical to TRBD1. This CDR3 spans 14 amino acids. The V gene end was trimmed by 5 bases and the J gene end by 2 bases; junction bases not matched to a gene: 5. The CDR3 DNA reads as TGTGCCAGCAGTGTCGGGACAGCACAAGAGACCCAGTACTTC. This codes for CASSVGTAQETQYF.

At least ten counts were recorded for this clonotype. The V and J genes are TRBV12-3 or TRBV12-4 and TRBJ2-2; maybe TRBD2 (5 bases). The CDR3 spans 14 residues. Trimming stripped 3 bases from V and 3 bases from J, with 8 bases between. Written as DNA, the CDR3 is TGTGCCAGCAGTTTGTGGCGGGACACCGGGGAGCTGTTTTTT. Protein product: CASSLWRDTGELFF.

J is TRBJ2-1 and V is TRBV29-1, with D possibly being TRBD1 (6 bases). Germline CDR1 SQVTM, CDR2 ANQGSEA. Trimming took off 4 bases at V and 9 bases at J, with 10 bases between the two ends. The CDR3 loop spans 11 amino acids. The CDR3 bases are TGCAGCGTTGTGGCCAGGGGTGAGCAGTTCTTC. It translates to CSVVARGEQFF.

A remark on this clonotype: With a much larger clone just one base away, this may be a read error. The V gene is TRBV28, the J gene TRBJ1-1; D remains unclear. Trimming shortened V by 4 bases and J by 3 bases, and 12 bases separated the two germline ends. This CDR3 contains 14 residues. Germline assignment: CDR1 MDHEN and CDR2 SYDVKM. Here the CDR3 DNA reads TGTGCCAGCAGTTCCGTCAGAATCCACACTGAAGCTTTCTTT. Protein: CASSSVRIHTEAFF.

Here the CDR3 reads CASSLAGLAAREQFF. As DNA, the CDR3 is TGTGCCAGCAGCTTGGCTGGACTAGCGGCCAGGGAGCAGTTCTTC. This chain uses TRBV5-4 with TRBJ2-1; 10 bases line up with TRBD2. CDR1 is SGHNT, CDR2 YYREEE, per germline (reference sequence). The CDR3 is 15 amino acids. The trim removed 0 bases at V and 10 bases at J, leaving 7 bases unmatched. The complete variable domain, with remaining parts taken from reference TRBV5-4 and TRBJ2-1, reads ETGVTQSPTHLIKTRGQQVTLRCSSQSGHNTVSWYQQALGQGPQFIFQYYREEENGRGNFPPRFSGLQFPNYSSELNVNALELDDSALYLCASSLAGLAAREQFFGPGTRLTVL.

Points on this clonotype: This could be a read error, since a much larger clone is one nucleotide away. The chain is built from TRBV7-8 and TRBJ2-1, with 8 bases aligning to TRBD2. Germline loops: CDR1 SGHVS, CDR2 FQNEAQ. The CDR3 has 14 amino acids. CDR3: CAGSRSGTYNEQFF. CDR3 coding DNA: TGTGCCGGCAGCCGTAGCGGGACCTACAATGAGCAGTTCTTC. Combining the CDR3 with reference TRBV7-8 and TRBJ2-1 gives the whole variable domain GAGVSQSPRYKVAKRGQDVALRCDPISGHVSLFWYQQALGQGPEFLTYFQNEAQLDKSGLPSDRFFAERPEGSVSTLKIQRTQQEDSAVYLCAGSRSGTYNEQFFGPGTRLTVL.

For the CDR3, the DNA is TGTGCCAGCAGCTTCGGGACAGTCTCCTACGAGCAGTACTTC. Amino acid sequence: CASSFGTVSYEQYF. The chain recombines TRBV7-9 with TRBJ2-7; the match to TRBD1 covers 7 bases. Unmatched junction bases numbered 2, after V lost 3 bases and J lost 0 bases. The germline V gene has CDR1 SEHNR and CDR2 FQNEAQ (reference sequence). This CDR3 comprises 14 residues. Using reference TRBV7-9 and TRBJ2-7 for the parts outside the CDR3, the full variable domain is DTGVSQNPRHKITKRGQNVTFRCDPISEHNRLYWYRQTLGQGPEFLTYFQNEAQLEKSRLLSDRFSAERPKGSFSTLEIQRTEQGDSAMYLCASSFGTVSYEQYFGPGTRLTVT.

The chain joins TRBV19 to TRBJ1-1, with unresolved D. This CDR3 has 16 residues. V was pared by 3 bases and J by 0 bases, with 14 bases between. CDR1 is LNHDA and CDR2 is SQIVND in the germline V gene (reference sequence). The CDR3 coding sequence is TGTGCCAGTAGTATTCCAGGAAGCGCCATGAACACTGAAGCTTTCTTT. It is translated as CASSIPGSAMNTEAFF.

In this sample, this clonotype turned up many times. The chain links TRBV28 to TRBJ2-2; a weak D match, TRBD2 (5 bases). V was trimmed by 1 base and J by 2 bases, leaving 8 bases between them. Germline V lookup: CDR1 MDHEN, CDR2 SYDVKM. There are 15 residues in the CDR3. As DNA, the CDR3 is TGTGCCAGCAGTTTATATAGCGTCAACACCGGGGAGCTGTTTTTT. Translated, it gives CASSLYSVNTGELFF.

CDR3 amino acids: CASSIGTSGMDEQFF. In DNA, the CDR3 is TGTGCCAGTAGTATTGGGACTAGCGGGATGGATGAGCAGTTCTTC. The chain recombines TRBV19 with TRBJ2-1; TRBD2 agrees at 13 bases. This CDR3 spans 15 amino acids. V gave up 3 bases and J gave up 8 bases; unmatched junction bases: 4. Germline-derived CDR1 and CDR2 are LNHDA and SQIVND (reference sequence).

In its sample, this clonotype was seen many times. The chain employs TRBV7-2 and TRBJ1-2; TRBD1 matches at 8 bases. With V trimmed by 6 bases and J by 7 bases, 7 bases remained unmatched. Germline V lookup: CDR1 SGHTA, CDR2 FQGNSA. This CDR3 is built from 13 residues. The CDR3 region has the DNA TGTGCCAGCAGAACTGACAGGGGAACTGGCTACACCTTC. This codes for CASRTDRGTGYTF. Using reference TRBV7-2 and TRBJ1-2 for the parts outside the CDR3, the full variable domain is GAGVSQSPSNKVTEKGKDVELRCDPISGHTALYWYRQSLGQGLEFLIYFQGNSAPDKSGLPSDRFSAERTGGSVSTLTIQRTQQEDSAVYLCASRTDRGTGYTFGSGTRLTVV.

This chain connects TRBV19 to TRBJ1-5; D remains ambiguous. CDR1 and CDR2 (germline): LNHDA, SQIVND (reference sequence). V shed 5 bases and J shed 4 bases, with 12 bases lying between them. CDR3 length: 14 residues. The CDR3, as DNA: TGTGCCAGTAGTCCCCGATCCCCAAATCAGCCCCAGCATTTT. Amino acid sequence: CASSPRSPNQPQHF.